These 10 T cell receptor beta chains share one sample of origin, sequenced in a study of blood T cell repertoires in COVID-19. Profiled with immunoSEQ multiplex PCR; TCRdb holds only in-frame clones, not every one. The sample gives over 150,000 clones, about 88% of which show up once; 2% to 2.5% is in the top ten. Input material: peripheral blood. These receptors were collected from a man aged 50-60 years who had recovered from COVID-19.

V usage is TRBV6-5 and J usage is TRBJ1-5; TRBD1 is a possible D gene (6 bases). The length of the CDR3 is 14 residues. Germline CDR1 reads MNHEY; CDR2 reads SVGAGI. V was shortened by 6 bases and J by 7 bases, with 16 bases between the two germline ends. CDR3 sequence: CASRDGGAGQPQHF. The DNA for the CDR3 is TGTGCCAGCAGGGATGGGGGGGCAGGGCAGCCCCAGCATTTT.

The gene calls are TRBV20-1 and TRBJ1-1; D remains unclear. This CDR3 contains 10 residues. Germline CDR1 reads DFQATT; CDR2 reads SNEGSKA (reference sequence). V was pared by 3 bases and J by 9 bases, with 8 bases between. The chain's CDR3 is CSASESKAFF. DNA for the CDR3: TGCAGTGCTAGTGAGTCTAAAGCTTTCTTT.

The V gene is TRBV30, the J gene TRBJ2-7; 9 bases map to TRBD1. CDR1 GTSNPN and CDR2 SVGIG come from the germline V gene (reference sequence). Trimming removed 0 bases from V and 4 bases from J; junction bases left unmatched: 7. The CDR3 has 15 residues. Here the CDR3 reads CAWSVQGAYLYEQYF. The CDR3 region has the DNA TGTGCCTGGAGTGTACAGGGGGCATATCTATACGAGCAGTACTTC.

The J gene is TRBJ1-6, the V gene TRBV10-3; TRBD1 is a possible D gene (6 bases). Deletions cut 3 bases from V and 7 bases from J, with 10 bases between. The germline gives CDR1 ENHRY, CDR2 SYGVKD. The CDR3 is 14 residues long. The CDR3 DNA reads TGTGCCATCAGTGAACTACAGGGAAATTCACCCCTCCACTTT. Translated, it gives CAISELQGNSPLHF.

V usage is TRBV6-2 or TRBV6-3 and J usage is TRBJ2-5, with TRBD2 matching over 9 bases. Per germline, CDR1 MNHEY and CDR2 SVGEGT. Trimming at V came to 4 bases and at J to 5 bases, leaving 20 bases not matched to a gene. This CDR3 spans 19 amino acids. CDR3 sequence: CASSWLVGGGAVGVETQYF. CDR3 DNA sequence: TGTGCCAGCAGTTGGCTTGTAGGCGGGGGGGCCGTCGGTGTGGAGACCCAGTACTTC.

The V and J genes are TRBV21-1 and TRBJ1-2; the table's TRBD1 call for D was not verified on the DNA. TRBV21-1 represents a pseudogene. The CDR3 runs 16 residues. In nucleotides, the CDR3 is TGTGCCAGCAGCAAGGGGACAGGGACAAAATGGTATGGCTACACCTTC. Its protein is CASSKGTGTKWYGYTF.

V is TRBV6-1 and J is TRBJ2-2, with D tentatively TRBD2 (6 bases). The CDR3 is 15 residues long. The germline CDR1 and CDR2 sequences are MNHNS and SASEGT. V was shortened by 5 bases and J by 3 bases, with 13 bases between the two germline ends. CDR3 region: CASSHNRDYTGELFF. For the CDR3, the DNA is TGTGCCAGCAGTCACAATCGGGACTACACCGGGGAGCTGTTTTTT.

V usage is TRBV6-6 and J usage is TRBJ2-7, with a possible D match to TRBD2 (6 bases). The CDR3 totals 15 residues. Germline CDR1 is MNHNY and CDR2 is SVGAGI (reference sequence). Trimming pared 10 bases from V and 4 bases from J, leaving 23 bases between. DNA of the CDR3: TGTGCCACCCAGTTAAGGGTCGGGAGAGGATACGAGCAGTACTTC. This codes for CATQLRVGRGYEQYF.

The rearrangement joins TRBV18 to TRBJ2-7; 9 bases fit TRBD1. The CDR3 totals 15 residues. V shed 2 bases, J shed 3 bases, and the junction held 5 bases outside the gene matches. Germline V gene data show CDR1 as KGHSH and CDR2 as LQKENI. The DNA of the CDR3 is TGTGCCAGCTCACCAACTAGGGACAGGGACTACGAGCAGTACTTC. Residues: CASSPTRDRDYEQYF.

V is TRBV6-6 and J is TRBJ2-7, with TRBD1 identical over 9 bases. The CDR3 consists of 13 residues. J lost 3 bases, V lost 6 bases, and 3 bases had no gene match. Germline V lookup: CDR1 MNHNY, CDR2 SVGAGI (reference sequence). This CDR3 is CASRRQGVYEQYF. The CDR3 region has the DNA TGTGCCAGCAGGCGACAGGGGGTCTACGAGCAGTACTTC.